Listed below are T cell receptor beta chains from one sample, sequenced in a study of shared clonotypes between healthy human individuals. The protocol was immunoSEQ multiplex PCR, while the TCRdb copy is restricted to in-frame clones and leaves out a portion. The table shows hundreds of thousands of clones, with approximately 96% occurring only once. Sequenced material: naive CD8+ T cells sorted from blood. These receptors were obtained from a woman in her 30s in good health. CDR3s include the opening cysteine and the closing phenylalanine or tryptophan. A D gene is named only where the DNA matches it firmly. The size entry is marked missing in some rows and otherwise reads once, few, many or a size class.

NA	TRBJ2-7	15	TRBV5-1	NA	CASSRYGAVSYEQYF	TGCGCCAGCAGCCGCTACGGAGCAGTCTCCTACGAGCAGTACTTC
NA	TRBJ2-7	13	TRBV11-2	NA	CASSVELAYEQYF	TGTGCCAGCAGCGTAGAACTGGCCTACGAGCAGTACTTC
NA	TRBJ2-5	14	TRBV6-5	NA	CASGPLGRAYGQYF	TGTGCCAGCGGCCCACTGGGCAGAGCCTACGGGCAGTACTTC
NA	TRBJ1-1	16	TRBV7-9	NA	CASSVVSGRGDTEAFF	TGTGCCAGCAGCGTCGTAAGCGGCCGCGGGGACACTGAAGCTTTCTTT
NA	TRBJ2-7	16	TRBV2	NA	CASSEGRGSSSYEQYF	TGTGCCAGCAGTGAGGGGAGGGGGTCTAGCTCCTACGAGCAGTACTTC
NA	TRBJ1-2	15	TRBV28	NA	CASSIGRPHNYGYTF	TGTGCCAGCAGTATAGGACGGCCACATAACTATGGCTACACCTTC
TRBD1	TRBJ2-5	14	TRBV11-2	once	CASSLTGEEETQYF	TGTGCCAGCAGTCTGACAGGGGAAGAAGAGACCCAGTACTTC
TRBD2	TRBJ2-7	15	TRBV6-1	NA	CASSVWASGTYEQYF	TGTGCCAGCAGTGTCTGGGCTAGCGGGACCTACGAGCAGTACTTC
NA	TRBJ2-3	10	TRBV20-1	NA	CRRLSDTQYF	TGCAGGAGGCTCTCGGATACGCAGTATTTT
NA	TRBJ1-5	14	TRBV15	NA	CATSRGGEDQPQHF	TGTGCCACCAGCAGAGGAGGGGAAGATCAGCCCCAGCATTTT
TRBD1	TRBJ2-7	13	TRBV29-1	NA	CSVVRGLSYEQYF	TGCAGCGTTGTTAGGGGGCTCTCCTACGAGCAGTACTTC
NA	TRBJ2-7	12	TRBV11-2	NA	CASSSGGYEQYF	TGTGCCAGTAGCTCGGGTGGCTACGAGCAGTACTTC
TRBD1	TRBJ1-4	13	TRBV28	NA	CASGDRIFEKLFF	TGTGCCAGCGGGGACAGGATTTTTGAAAAACTGTTTTTT
NA	TRBJ1-5	15	TRBV9	NA	CASSVGGQLNQPQHF	TGTGCCAGCAGCGTAGGGGGACAACTCAATCAGCCCCAGCATTTT
TRBD2	TRBJ2-1	16	TRBV5-5	NA	CASSLGLAGDLDEQFF	TGTGCCAGCAGCTTGGGACTAGCGGGAGATTTAGATGAGCAGTTCTTC
TRBD1	TRBJ2-7	15	TRBV5-4	NA	CASSLGDREVYEQYF	TGTGCCAGCAGCTTAGGGGACAGGGAAGTCTACGAGCAGTACTTC
NA	TRBJ2-5	12	TRBV7-9	once	CASRRGQETQYF	TGTGCCAGCCGACGGGGCCAAGAGACCCAGTACTTC
TRBD2	TRBJ2-1	17	TRBV7-9	NA	CASSPQGTSGPYNEQFF	TGTGCCAGCAGCCCGCAGGGGACTAGCGGACCGTACAATGAGCAGTTCTTC
NA	TRBJ2-7	13	TRBV6-1	NA	CASSPRNSYEQYF	TGTGCCAGCAGCCCTAGAAACTCCTACGAGCAGTACTTC
NA	TRBJ2-7	14	TRBV4-1	NA	CASSQDGGTYEQYF	TGCGCCAGCAGCCAAGATGGCGGGACCTACGAGCAGTACTTC
TRBD1	TRBJ1-5	14	TRBV27	NA	CASSPGTGNQPQHF	TGTGCCAGCAGTCCCGGGACAGGTAATCAGCCCCAGCATTTT
NA	TRBJ1-2	12	TRBV19	once	CASSTPGDGYTF	TGTGCCAGTAGTACCCCGGGGGATGGCTACACCTTC
NA	TRBJ1-2	12	TRBV27	NA	CASSRGTYGYTF	TGTGCCAGCAGTCGAGGGACCTATGGCTACACCTTC
NA	TRBJ2-3	13	TRBV6-5	once	CASSSASMDTQYF	TGTGCCAGCAGTAGCGCCTCAATGGATACGCAGTATTTT
NA	TRBJ1-1	16	TRBV5-8	NA	CASWESWGALGTEAFF	TGTGCCAGCTGGGAGAGCTGGGGGGCGCTGGGCACTGAAGCTTTCTTT